The 10 T cell receptor beta chains below all came from one sample that was sequenced in a study of T cell responses to AZD1222 COVID-19 vaccine. Some clones are missing from TCRdb's copy, which holds only in-frame ones; the method was immunoSEQ multiplex PCR. The data show about 140,000 clones, around 91% seen once. The starting material was peripheral blood, obtained 28 days after the second AZD1222 dose. These receptors were obtained from an adult who received the AZD1222 COVID-19 vaccine.

The chain carries TRBV5-1 and TRBJ1-1; weak D call: TRBD1 (5 bases). Germline CDR1 reads SGHRS; CDR2 reads YFSETQ. This CDR3 has 13 amino acids. V was pared by 2 bases and J by 5 bases, with 10 bases between. The CDR3 region has the DNA TGCGCCAGCAGCTTCTACCAGGGTACTGAAGCTTTCTTT. It translates to CASSFYQGTEAFF.

The rearrangement uses TRBV19 and TRBJ1-5; 10 nucleotides agree with TRBD1. V lost 5 bases, J lost 9 bases, and 16 bases stayed unmatched. The germline V gene has CDR1 LNHDA and CDR2 SQIVND (reference sequence). This CDR3 is built from 17 residues. The CDR3 region has the DNA TGTGCCAGTAGTGAAGACAGGGGGCCCGGCAGGAGCCGGCCCCAGCATTTT. Translated, it gives CASSEDRGPGRSRPQHF.

The rearrangement joins TRBV2 to TRBJ2-7, with no clear D. The V and J ends lost 1 base and 0 bases respectively, with 13 bases between them. CDR1 is SNHLY and CDR2 is FYNNEI in the germline V gene. The CDR3 runs to 16 residues. CDR3 nucleotide sequence: TGTGCCAGCAGTGAAGTCGTCGGAGACATCTCCTACGAGCAGTACTTC. It encodes CASSEVVGDISYEQYF.

The chain carries TRBV9 and TRBJ2-3; perhaps D is TRBD1 or TRBD2 (5 bases each). V was cut by 2 bases and J by 4 bases, with 17 bases left in between. Looked up from germline, CDR1 is SGDLS and CDR2 is YYNGEE. The CDR3 contains 16 residues. The CDR3, as DNA: TGTGCCAGCAGCGTTGCGTGGGTGGGGGTCGCAGATACGCAGTATTTT. The encoded protein is CASSVAWVGVADTQYF.

By frequency in the sample, this clone is medium-sized (0.01 to 0.1%). As DNA, the CDR3 is TGTGCCAGCAGTTACGGGACTAGCGGCTACGAGCAGTACTTC. This translates into CASSYGTSGYEQYF. The chain joins TRBV6-2 or TRBV6-3 to TRBJ2-7, with 11 bases identical to TRBD2. Per germline, CDR1 MNHEY and CDR2 SVGEGT. The J segment lost 3 bases and the V segment lost 2 bases, leaving 0 bases of the junction unmatched. This CDR3 region has 14 residues.

This clone appeared once. The chain is built from TRBV7-2 and TRBJ2-5; D is uncertain. The CDR3 sequence is 15 residues long. The V end lost 4 bases, the J end lost 5 bases, and 17 bases lay between the germline ends. Germline CDR1 reads SGHTA; CDR2 reads FQGNSA. In nucleotides, the CDR3 is TGTGCCAGCAGCTACGGCCCCACTGGGCAGGAGACCCAGTACTTC. Translated, it gives CASSYGPTGQETQYF. Filled out from reference TRBV7-2 and TRBJ2-5, the complete variable domain reads GAGVSQSPSNKVTEKGKDVELRCDPISGHTALYWYRQSLGQGLEFLIYFQGNSAPDKSGLPSDRFSAERTGGSVSTLTIQRTQQEDSAVYLCASSYGPTGQETQYFGPGTRLLVL.

As for this clone: The same CDR3 arises from other DNA sequences in this sample as well. The chain joins TRBV6-1 to TRBJ1-1; unclear D gene. The CDR3 sequence is 13 residues long. V was trimmed by 2 bases and J by 0 bases, leaving 4 bases between them. Germline values: CDR1 MNHNS, CDR2 SASEGT. The CDR3, as DNA: TGTGCCAGCAGTGAAAGTTTGAACACTGAAGCTTTCTTT. Its translation is CASSESLNTEAFF.

This sequence joins TRBV30 and TRBJ1-4, with TRBD1 identical over 8 bases. Germline V gene sequence: CDR1 GTSNPN, CDR2 SVGIG (reference sequence). The CDR3 is 11 amino acids. V lost 5 bases to trimming and J lost 8 bases; unmatched junction nucleotides: 1. CDR3: CAWGQGEKLFF. CDR3 nucleotides: TGTGCCTGGGGACAGGGCGAAAAACTGTTTTTT.

The chain has TRBV5-1 and TRBJ1-1; maybe TRBD1 (5 bases). Trimming left V 1 base short and J 1 base short, with 8 bases between. Germline CDR1 and CDR2: SGHRS and YFSETQ. The CDR3 extends over 14 amino acids. The CDR3 DNA reads TGCGCCAGCAGCTTGTACGGGACGAACACTGAAGCTTTCTTT. Residues: CASSLYGTNTEAFF.

The rearrangement joins TRBV19 to TRBJ1-2; 10 nucleotides line up with TRBD1. Looked up from germline, CDR1 is LNHDA and CDR2 is SQIVND (reference sequence). The CDR3 contains 16 residues. Trimming cost V 5 bases and J 3 bases; bases outside gene matches: 9. CDR3 in amino acids: CASSPTAGTGDYGYTF. CDR3 nucleotide sequence: TGTGCCAGTAGTCCGACCGCCGGGACAGGGGACTATGGCTACACCTTC.